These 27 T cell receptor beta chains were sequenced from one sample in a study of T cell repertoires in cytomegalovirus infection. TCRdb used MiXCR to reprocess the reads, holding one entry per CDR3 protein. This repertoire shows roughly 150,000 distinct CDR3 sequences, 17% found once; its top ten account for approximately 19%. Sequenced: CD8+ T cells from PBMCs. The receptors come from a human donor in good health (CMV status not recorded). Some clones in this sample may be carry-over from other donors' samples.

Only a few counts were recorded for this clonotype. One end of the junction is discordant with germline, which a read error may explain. CDR3: CASNQGRGSSYEQYF. The DNA of the CDR3 is TGCGCCAGCAACCAAGGTCGCGGGAGCTCCTACGAGCAGTACTTC. V and J are TRBV4-1 and TRBJ2-7; 7 bases are a match to TRBD2. The CDR3 consists of 15 residues. Germline CDR1 is MGHRA and CDR2 is YSYEKL.

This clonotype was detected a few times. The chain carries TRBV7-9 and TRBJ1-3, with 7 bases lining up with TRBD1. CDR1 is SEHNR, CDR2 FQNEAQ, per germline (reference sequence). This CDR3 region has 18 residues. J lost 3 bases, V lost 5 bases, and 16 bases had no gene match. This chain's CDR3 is CASSPGQSLSRLGNTIYF. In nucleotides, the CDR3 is TGTGCCAGCAGCCCGGGACAGTCGCTATCCCGCCTTGGAAACACCATATATTTT.

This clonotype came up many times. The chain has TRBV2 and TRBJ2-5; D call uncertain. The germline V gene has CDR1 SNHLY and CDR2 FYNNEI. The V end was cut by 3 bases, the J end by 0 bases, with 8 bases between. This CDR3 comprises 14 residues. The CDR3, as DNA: TGTGCCAGCAGTGATGGGCGGTACCAAGAGACCCAGTACTTC. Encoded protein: CASSDGRYQETQYF.

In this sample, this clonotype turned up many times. CDR3 amino acids: CASSQTGTGYNEQFF. Here the CDR3 DNA reads TGCGCCAGCAGCCAGACCGGGACAGGCTACAATGAGCAGTTCTTC. The J gene is TRBJ2-1, the V gene TRBV4-3; 8 bases map to TRBD1. Germline-derived CDR1 and CDR2 are LGHNA and YSLEER. This CDR3 has 15 residues. Losses at the gene ends were 3 bases for V and 3 bases for J; bases not matched to a gene: 4.

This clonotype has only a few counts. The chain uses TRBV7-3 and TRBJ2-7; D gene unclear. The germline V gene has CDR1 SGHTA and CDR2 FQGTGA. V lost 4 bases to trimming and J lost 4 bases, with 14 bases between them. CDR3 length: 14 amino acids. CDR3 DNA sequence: TGTGCCAGCAGCTCCGGGCAGGACGGGTACGAGCAGTACTTC. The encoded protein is CASSSGQDGYEQYF.

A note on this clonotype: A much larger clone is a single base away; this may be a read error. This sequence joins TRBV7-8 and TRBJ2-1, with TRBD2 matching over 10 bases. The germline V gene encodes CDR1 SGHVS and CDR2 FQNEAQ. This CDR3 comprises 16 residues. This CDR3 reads CANSQWTSGSYNEQFF. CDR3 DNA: TGTGCCAACAGCCAGTGGACTAGCGGTTCCTACAATGAGCAGTTCTTC. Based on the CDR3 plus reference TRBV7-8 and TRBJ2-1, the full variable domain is GAGVSQSPRYKVAKRGQDVALRCDPISGHVSLFWYQQALGQGPEFLTYFQNEAQLDKSGLPSDRFFAERPEGSVSTLKIQRTQQEDSAVYLCANSQWTSGSYNEQFFGPGTRLTVL.

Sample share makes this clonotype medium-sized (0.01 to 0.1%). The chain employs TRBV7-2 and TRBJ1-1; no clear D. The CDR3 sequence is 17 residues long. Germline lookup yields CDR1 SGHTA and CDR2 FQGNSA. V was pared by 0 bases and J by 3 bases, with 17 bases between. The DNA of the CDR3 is TGTGCCAGCAGCTTAGCTTTGAGACAAGCCGGGGACACTGAAGCTTTCTTT. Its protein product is CASSLALRQAGDTEAFF.

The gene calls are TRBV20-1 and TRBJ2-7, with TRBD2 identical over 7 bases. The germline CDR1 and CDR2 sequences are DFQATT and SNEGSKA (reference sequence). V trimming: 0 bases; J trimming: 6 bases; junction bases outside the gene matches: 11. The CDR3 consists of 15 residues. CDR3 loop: CSARDTRTSRGEQYF. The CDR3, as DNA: TGCAGTGCTAGAGATACCCGGACTAGTCGGGGCGAGCAGTACTTC.

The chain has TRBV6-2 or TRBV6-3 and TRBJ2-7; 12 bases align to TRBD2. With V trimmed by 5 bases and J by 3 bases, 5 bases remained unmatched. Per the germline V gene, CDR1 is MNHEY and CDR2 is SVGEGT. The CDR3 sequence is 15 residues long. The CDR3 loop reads CASSEQTSGGYEQYF. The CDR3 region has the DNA TGTGCCAGCAGTGAGCAGACTAGCGGGGGCTACGAGCAGTACTTC.

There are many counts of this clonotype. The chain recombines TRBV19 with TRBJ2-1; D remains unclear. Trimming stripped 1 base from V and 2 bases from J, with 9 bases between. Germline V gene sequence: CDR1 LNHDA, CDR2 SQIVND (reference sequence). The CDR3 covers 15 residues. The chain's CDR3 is CASSIGPSPYNEQFF. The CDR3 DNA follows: TGTGCCAGTAGTATAGGTCCGAGCCCCTACAATGAGCAGTTCTTC.

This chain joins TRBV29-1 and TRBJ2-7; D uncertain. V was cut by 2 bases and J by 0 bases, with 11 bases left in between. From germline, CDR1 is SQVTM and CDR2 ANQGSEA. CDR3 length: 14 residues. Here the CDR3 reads CSVEFPSSSYEQYF. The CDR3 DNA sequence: TGCAGCGTTGAATTCCCTTCTAGCTCCTACGAGCAGTACTTC.

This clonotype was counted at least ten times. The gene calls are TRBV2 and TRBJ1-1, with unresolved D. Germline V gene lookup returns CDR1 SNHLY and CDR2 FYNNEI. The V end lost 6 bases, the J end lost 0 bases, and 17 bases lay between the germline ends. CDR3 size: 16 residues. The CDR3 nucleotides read TGTGCCAGCAGCTTGCAGCGCAGACTTATGAACACTGAAGCTTTCTTT. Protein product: CASSLQRRLMNTEAFF. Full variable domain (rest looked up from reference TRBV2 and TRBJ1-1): EPEVTQTPSHQVTQMGQEVILRCVPISNHLYFYWYRQILGQKVEFLVSFYNNEISEKSEIFDDQFSVERPDGSNFTLKIRSTKLEDSAMYFCASSLQRRLMNTEAFFGQGTRLTVV.

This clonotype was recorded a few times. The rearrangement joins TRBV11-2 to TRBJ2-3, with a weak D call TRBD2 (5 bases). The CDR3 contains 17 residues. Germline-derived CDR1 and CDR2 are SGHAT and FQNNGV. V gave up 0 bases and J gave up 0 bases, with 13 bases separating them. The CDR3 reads CASSLDIEQRSTDTQYF. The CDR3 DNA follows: TGTGCCAGCAGCTTAGACATAGAGCAGCGGAGCACAGATACGCAGTATTTT.

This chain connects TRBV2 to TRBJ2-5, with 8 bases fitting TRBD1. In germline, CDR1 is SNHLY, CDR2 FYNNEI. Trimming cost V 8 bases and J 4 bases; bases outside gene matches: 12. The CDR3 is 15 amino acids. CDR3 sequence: CASRPGTGRLETQYF. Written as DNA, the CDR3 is TGTGCCAGCCGTCCCGGGACAGGTCGACTAGAGACCCAGTACTTC.

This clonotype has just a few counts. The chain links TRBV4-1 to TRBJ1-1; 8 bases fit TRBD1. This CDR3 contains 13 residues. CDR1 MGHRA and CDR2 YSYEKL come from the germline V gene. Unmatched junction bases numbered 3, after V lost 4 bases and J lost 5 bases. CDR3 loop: CASSPGGKTEAFF. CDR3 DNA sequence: TGCGCCAGCAGCCCAGGGGGCAAGACTGAAGCTTTCTTT.

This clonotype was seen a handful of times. The CDR3 nucleotides read TGTGCCAGCAGTTTTGCGGGACTAGCGTTTTACAATGAGCAGTTCTTC. Its protein product is CASSFAGLAFYNEQFF. The chain has TRBV12-3 or TRBV12-4 and TRBJ2-1; 10 bases line up with TRBD2. J lost 4 bases, V lost 3 bases, and 6 bases had no gene match. The CDR3 extends over 16 amino acids.

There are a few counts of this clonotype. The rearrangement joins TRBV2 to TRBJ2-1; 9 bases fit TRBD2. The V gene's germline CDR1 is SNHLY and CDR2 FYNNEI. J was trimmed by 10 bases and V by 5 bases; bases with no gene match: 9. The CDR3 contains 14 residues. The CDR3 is CASSRASGDPEQFF. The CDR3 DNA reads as TGTGCCAGCAGTAGGGCTAGCGGGGACCCGGAGCAGTTCTTC.

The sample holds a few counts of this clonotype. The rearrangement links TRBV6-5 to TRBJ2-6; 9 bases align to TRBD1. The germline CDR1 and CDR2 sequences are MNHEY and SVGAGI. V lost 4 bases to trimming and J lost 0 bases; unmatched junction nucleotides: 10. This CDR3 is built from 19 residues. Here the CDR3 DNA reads TGTGCCAGCAGTTCAAGTGGGACAGGGAAACACTCTGGGGCCAACGTCCTGACTTTC. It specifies CASSSSGTGKHSGANVLTF.

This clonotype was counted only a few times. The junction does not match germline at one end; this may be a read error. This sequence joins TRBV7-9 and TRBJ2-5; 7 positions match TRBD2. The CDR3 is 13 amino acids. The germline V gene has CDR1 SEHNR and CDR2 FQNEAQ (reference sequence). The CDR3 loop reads CATSLAAKETQYF. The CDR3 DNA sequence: TGTGCCACCAGCCTAGCGGCCAAAGAGACCCAGTACTTC.

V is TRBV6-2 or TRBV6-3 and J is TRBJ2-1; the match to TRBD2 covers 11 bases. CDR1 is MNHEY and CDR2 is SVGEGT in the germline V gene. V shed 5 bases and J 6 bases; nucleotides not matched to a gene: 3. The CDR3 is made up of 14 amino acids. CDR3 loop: CASSPSGGLNEQFF. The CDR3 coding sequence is TGTGCCAGCAGTCCTAGCGGGGGGCTCAATGAGCAGTTCTTC.

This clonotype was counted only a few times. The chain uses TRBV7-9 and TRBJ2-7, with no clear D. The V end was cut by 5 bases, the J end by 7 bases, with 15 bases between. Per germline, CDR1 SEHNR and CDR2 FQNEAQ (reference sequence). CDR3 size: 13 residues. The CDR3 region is CASSVPLAEEQYF. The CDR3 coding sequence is TGTGCCAGCAGCGTGCCACTGGCGGAGGAGCAGTACTTC. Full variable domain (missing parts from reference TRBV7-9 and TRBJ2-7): DTGVSQNPRHKITKRGQNVTFRCDPISEHNRLYWYRQTLGQGPEFLTYFQNEAQLEKSRLLSDRFSAERPKGSFSTLEIQRTEQGDSAMYLCASSVPLAEEQYFGPGTRLTVT.

The CDR3 protein is CASSAAGDVDETQYF. The CDR3 nucleotides read TGTGCCAGCAGTGCGGCAGGGGACGTTGACGAGACCCAGTACTTC. The genes are TRBV6-1 and TRBJ2-5, with D perhaps matching TRBD1 (6 bases). Trimming took off 4 bases at V and 5 bases at J, with 17 bases between the two ends. Germline V gene lookup returns CDR1 MNHNS and CDR2 SASEGT. The CDR3 consists of 15 residues.

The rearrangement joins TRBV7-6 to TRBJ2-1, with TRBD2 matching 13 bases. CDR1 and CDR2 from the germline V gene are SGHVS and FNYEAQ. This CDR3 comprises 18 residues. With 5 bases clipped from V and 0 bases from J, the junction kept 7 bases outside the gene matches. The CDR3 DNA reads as TGTGCCAGCAGCCTAAGGGGGACTAGCGGGGTCTCCTACAATGAGCAGTTCTTC. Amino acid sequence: CASSLRGTSGVSYNEQFF.

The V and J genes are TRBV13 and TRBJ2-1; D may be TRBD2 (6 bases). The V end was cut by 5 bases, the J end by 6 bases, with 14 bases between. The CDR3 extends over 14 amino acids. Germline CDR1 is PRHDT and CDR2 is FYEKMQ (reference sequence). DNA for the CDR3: TGTGCCAGCAGCCCGGGACTTAGCTTCAATGAGCAGTTCTTC. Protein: CASSPGLSFNEQFF.

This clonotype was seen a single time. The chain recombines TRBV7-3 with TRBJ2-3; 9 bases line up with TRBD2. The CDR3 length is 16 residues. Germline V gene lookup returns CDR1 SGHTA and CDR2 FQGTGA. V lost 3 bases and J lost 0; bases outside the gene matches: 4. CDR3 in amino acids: CASSFERGASTDTQYF. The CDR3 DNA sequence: TGTGCCAGCAGCTTCGAGCGGGGGGCTAGCACAGATACGCAGTATTTT.

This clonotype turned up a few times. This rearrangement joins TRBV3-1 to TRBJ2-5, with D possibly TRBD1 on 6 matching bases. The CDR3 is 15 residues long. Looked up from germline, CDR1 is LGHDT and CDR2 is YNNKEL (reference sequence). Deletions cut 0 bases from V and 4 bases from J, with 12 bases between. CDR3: CASSQEAPRGETQYF. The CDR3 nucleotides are TGTGCCAGCAGCCAAGAAGCCCCCAGGGGAGAGACCCAGTACTTC.

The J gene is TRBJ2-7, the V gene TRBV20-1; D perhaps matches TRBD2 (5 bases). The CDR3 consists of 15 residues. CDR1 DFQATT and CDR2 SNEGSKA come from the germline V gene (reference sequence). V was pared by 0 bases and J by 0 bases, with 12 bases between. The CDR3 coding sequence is TGCAGTGCTAGAGATCCCGCGGGTAGCTCCTACGAGCAGTACTTC. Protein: CSARDPAGSSYEQYF.